These 31 T cell receptor beta chains came from one sample sequenced in a study of T cells in women clearing cervical HPV infection. The table came from immunoSEQ multiplex PCR; TCRdb's copy has only in-frame clones and leaves some out. The sample's table shows around 38,000 clones. Sequencing input: blood buffy coat. All receptors come from a woman aged 18-69 years with a cervical HPV16 infection that either progressed to CIN3+ or cleared (not recorded which).

A remark on this clone: The read gets to within 3 residues of the CDR3 end, and the germline J gene fills in the rest. V gene TRBV20-1 combines with J gene TRBJ2-7; 12 nucleotides match TRBD2. There are 13 residues in the CDR3. Germline V gives CDR1 DFQATT, CDR2 SNEGSKA (reference sequence). Trimming took 7 bases from V and 6 from J; bases not matched to a gene: 7. Partial CDR3 DNA: TGCAGTGTTCCGACTAGCGGGAGTGGCGAG. It encodes CSVPTSGSGE. In full, the CDR3 reads CSVPTSGSGEQYF.

Details on this clone: The read gets to within 3 residues of the CDR3 end, and the germline J gene fills in the rest. V usage is TRBV2 and J usage is TRBJ2-3, with TRBD2 as a possible D gene (6 bases). The V gene lost 0 bases and the J gene lost 5 bases, with 15 bases spanning the gap. Germline CDR1 is SNHLY and CDR2 is FYNNEI. This CDR3 region has 16 residues. The CDR3 region is CASSEAGLLAGDTQYF. The part of the CDR3 DNA that was read is TGTGCCAGCAGTGAAGCGGGACTCTTGGCGGGAGATACG.

Details on this clone: Read coverage stops 3 residues before the CDR3 terminus; the germline J gene supplies the remainder. The V gene is TRBV18, the J gene TRBJ2-5, with D unclear. The CDR3 spans 14 residues. Trimming removed 3 bases at V and 1 base at J, with 9 bases between. The germline V gene encodes CDR1 KGHSH and CDR2 LQKENI. The part of the CDR3 DNA that was read is TGTGCCAGCTCACCGGGCGTCCCCCAAGAGACC. Its translation is CASSPGVPQET. The complete CDR3 sequence is CASSPGVPQETQYF.

As concerns this clone: Sequencing ends 3 residues short of the CDR3 end; the germline J gene provides the rest. The chain carries TRBV5-1 and TRBJ2-3; 13 bases align to TRBD2. Germline V gives CDR1 SGHRS, CDR2 YFSETQ. The CDR3 sequence is 17 residues long. With 3 bases clipped from V and 2 bases from J, the junction kept 6 bases outside the gene matches. The CDR3 DNA, read in part, is TGCGCCAGCAGCTACTGGACTAGCGGGGGATACACAGATACG. It encodes CASSYWTSGGYTDT. The full CDR3 protein reads CASSYWTSGGYTDTQYF. The full variable domain, completed using reference TRBV5-1 and TRBJ2-3, is KAGVTQTPRYLIKTRGQQVTLSCSPISGHRSVSWYQQTPGQGLQFLFEYFSETQRNKGNFPGRFSGRQFSNSRSEMNVSTLELGDSALYLCASSYWTSGGYTDTQYFGPGTRLTVL.

As for this clone: The read ends 3 residues before the CDR3 terminus; that terminus is restored from the germline J gene. This rearrangement joins TRBV29-1 to TRBJ1-2, with 12 bases identical to TRBD1. Germline-derived CDR1 and CDR2 are SQVTM and ANQGSEA. The CDR3 covers 14 residues. The ends lost 1 base at V and 7 bases at J; junction bases unmatched: 4. The CDR3 protein is CSVEVGQGAFGYTF. CDR3 DNA (partial): TGCAGCGTTGAAGTGGGACAGGGGGCATTTGGC.

On this clone: The sequence runs out 3 residues before the end of the CDR3; the remainder is reconstructed from the germline J gene. The chain carries TRBV2 and TRBJ1-3; D remains ambiguous. Germline lookup yields CDR1 SNHLY and CDR2 FYNNEI. V gave up 1 base and J gave up 1 base, with 5 bases separating them. The CDR3 loop spans 14 amino acids. The CDR3 DNA, read in part, is TGTGCCAGCAGTGAAGGGCGGTCTGGAAACACC. Its protein product is CASSEGRSGNT. In full, the CDR3 is CASSEGRSGNTIYF.

As regards this clone: Coverage ceases 3 residues before the CDR3 finishes, and the germline J gene fills in the end. The chain joins TRBV5-1 to TRBJ1-3; 7 bases line up with TRBD1. Germline CDR1 and CDR2: SGHRS and YFSETQ. This CDR3 is built from 13 residues. Trimming at V came to 3 bases and at J to 3 bases, leaving 0 bases not matched to a gene. Here the CDR3 reads CASSWTGGNTIYF. Partial CDR3 DNA: TGCGCCAGCAGCTGGACAGGTGGAAACACC.

Remarks on this clone: The sequenced fragment ends 3 residues before the CDR3 boundary, so the rest is inferred from the germline J gene. The chain has TRBV30 and TRBJ1-5, with TRBD1 as a possible D gene (5 bases). The CDR3 is 15 amino acids. CDR1 is GTSNPN, CDR2 SVGIG, per germline (reference sequence). Trimming took off 0 bases at V and 1 base at J, with 10 bases between the two ends. CDR3: CAWSVSGGSNQPQHF. Incomplete CDR3 DNA: TGTGCCTGGAGTGTGAGCGGGGGAAGCAATCAGCCC.

Note on this clone: The CDR3 is cut off 3 residues early in the read; its end comes from the germline J gene. The chain uses TRBV7-2 and TRBJ1-2; D is uncertain. This CDR3 has 14 amino acids. The germline V gene encodes CDR1 SGHTA and CDR2 FQGNSA. V shed 6 bases and J shed 3 bases, with 14 bases lying between them. CDR3 sequence reads: CASRSPADYYGYTF. Partial CDR3 DNA: TGTGCCAGCAGATCCCCCGCCGACTACTATGGC.

Turning to this clone: The read falls 3 residues short of the CDR3 end, and the missing part is taken from the germline J gene. The chain couples TRBV7-6 to TRBJ2-5; D perhaps matches TRBD2 (6 bases). The CDR3 sequence is 15 residues long. Trimming stripped 5 bases from V and 0 bases from J, with 13 bases between. Germline lookup yields CDR1 SGHVS and CDR2 FNYEAQ. The sequenced CDR3 bases are TGTGCCAGCAGCCCTAGGGCTAGCGACCAAGAGACC. It encodes CASSPRASDQET. The CDR3 reads in full as CASSPRASDQETQYF. The complete variable domain, with remaining parts taken from reference TRBV7-6 and TRBJ2-5, reads GAGVSQSPRYKVTKRGQDVALRCDPISGHVSLYWYRQALGQGPEFLTYFNYEAQQDKSGLPNDRFSAERPEGSISTLTIQRTEQRDSAMYRCASSPRASDQETQYFGPGTRLLVL.

As for this clone: The missing CDR3 end, 3 residues past where the read stops, is filled in from the germline J gene. V and J are TRBV20-1 and TRBJ2-5; TRBD2 aligns across 8 bases. This CDR3 has 15 amino acids. Germline CDR1 reads DFQATT; CDR2 reads SNEGSKA (reference sequence). The V and J ends lost 8 bases and 3 bases, in that order; junction bases with no gene match: 14. This chain's CDR3 is CSTTTSAFPKETQYF. CDR3 DNA (partial): TGCAGTACCACGACTAGCGCCTTTCCAAAAGAGACC.

Remarks on this clone: From the germline J gene comes the end of the CDR3, since the read stops 3 residues before it. The chain joins TRBV19 to TRBJ2-1; TRBD2 aligns across 7 bases. The CDR3 length is 18 residues. CDR1 LNHDA and CDR2 SQIVND come from the germline V gene (reference sequence). V dropped 3 bases and J dropped 6; count of bases not matched to a gene: 17. The CDR3 loop reads CASSILGGGGQGTNEQFF. The sequenced part of the CDR3 DNA is TGTGCCAGTAGTATTTTGGGGGGGGGAGGGCAAGGGACCAATGAG. Complete variable domain (other parts from reference TRBV19 and TRBJ2-1): DGGITQSPKYLFRKEGQNVTLSCEQNLNHDAMYWYRQDPGQGLRLIYYSQIVNDFQKGDIAEGYSVSREKKESFPLTVTSAQKNPTAFYLCASSILGGGGQGTNEQFFGPGTRLTVL.

On this clone itself: The CDR3 end is not reached by the read, which stops 3 residues before it; the germline J gene fills it in. J is TRBJ1-2 and V is TRBV5-1; TRBD1 matches at 10 bases. The CDR3 consists of 15 residues. Germline lookup yields CDR1 SGHRS and CDR2 YFSETQ. The J segment lost 7 bases and the V segment lost 4 bases, leaving 10 bases of the junction unmatched. CDR3: CASSLPATGGVGYTF. CDR3 DNA (partial): TGCGCCAGCAGCCTGCCCGCGACAGGGGGCGTTGGC.

On this clone itself: The sequence runs out 3 residues before the end of the CDR3; the remainder is reconstructed from the germline J gene. The V gene is TRBV5-1, the J gene TRBJ1-1, with D perhaps matching TRBD1 (6 bases). V was trimmed by 2 bases and J by 1 base, leaving 9 bases between them. The CDR3 runs 14 residues. Germline CDR1 is SGHRS and CDR2 is YFSETQ. The sequenced CDR3 bases are TGCGCCAGCAGCTTCAGGGGAGAGAACACTGAA. Encoded protein: CASSFRGENTE. The whole CDR3 region reads CASSFRGENTEAFF. Full variable domain (remainder filled in from reference TRBV5-1 and TRBJ1-1): KAGVTQTPRYLIKTRGQQVTLSCSPISGHRSVSWYQQTPGQGLQFLFEYFSETQRNKGNFPGRFSGRQFSNSRSEMNVSTLELGDSALYLCASSFRGENTEAFFGQGTRLTVV.

A note on this clone: The CDR3 end is not reached by the read, which stops 3 residues before it; the germline J gene fills it in. The V call is TRBV10-3, the J call TRBJ1-2, with D unclear. Between the trimmed V and J ends, which lost 2 bases and 0 bases, there was a span of 4 bases. The CDR3 extends over 13 amino acids. The V gene's germline CDR1 is ENHRY and CDR2 SYGVKD. CDR3 sequence reads: CAISETANYGYTF. Partial CDR3 DNA: TGTGCCATCAGTGAGACGGCTAACTATGGC.

With respect to this clone: The read falls 3 residues short of the CDR3 end, and the missing part is taken from the germline J gene. This chain connects TRBV7-3 to TRBJ2-2; 9 nucleotides agree with TRBD2. The CDR3 consists of 15 residues. With 5 bases clipped from V and 3 bases from J, the junction kept 4 bases outside the gene matches. Per germline, CDR1 SGHTA and CDR2 FQGTGA. The CDR3 is CASSISGRDTGELFF. The CDR3 bases that were read are TGTGCCAGCAGCATTAGCGGGAGAGACACCGGGGAG.

Remarks on this clone: The DNA ends 3 residues before the CDR3 does, and the rest of the CDR3 is filled in from the germline J gene. V is TRBV2 and J is TRBJ2-7; the match to TRBD2 covers 9 bases. V lost 5 bases to trimming and J lost 6 bases; unmatched junction nucleotides: 11. The CDR3 runs to 15 residues. Germline-derived CDR1 and CDR2 are SNHLY and FYNNEI. The sequenced part of the CDR3 DNA is TGTGCCAGCAGTACCTATCTAGCGGGAATAGGCGAG. Amino acids: CASSTYLAGIGE. The complete CDR3 protein is CASSTYLAGIGEQYF. The full variable domain, in which reference TRBV2 and TRBJ2-7 provide the parts outside the CDR3, is EPEVTQTPSHQVTQMGQEVILRCVPISNHLYFYWYRQILGQKVEFLVSFYNNEISEKSEIFDDQFSVERPDGSNFTLKIRSTKLEDSAMYFCASSTYLAGIGEQYFGPGTRLTVT.

A remark on this clone: The CDR3 goes on 3 residues after the read ends, and that part is filled in from the germline J gene. V is TRBV18 and J is TRBJ1-1; perhaps TRBD1 as D (5 bases). V gave up 3 bases and J gave up 7 bases, with 24 bases separating them. CDR3 length equals 17 residues. Germline values: CDR1 KGHSH, CDR2 LQKENI. The CDR3 reads CASSPERGVFFSSEAFF. The covered CDR3 bases are TGTGCCAGCTCACCGGAGCGGGGGGTCTTTTTCTCTAGTGAA.

Details on this clone: With the read ending 3 residues before the CDR3 end, the germline J gene is used to fill in that end. The chain has TRBV10-1 and TRBJ2-3; no clear D gene. The CDR3 spans 15 residues. Germline V gives CDR1 WNHNN, CDR2 SYGVQD (reference sequence). V dropped 0 bases and J dropped 0 bases, with 7 bases sitting between them. The part of the CDR3 DNA that was read is TGCGCCAGCAGTGAGTCCGCCAGTAGCACAGATACG. Translating it yields CASSESASSTDT. The full CDR3 sequence reads CASSESASSTDTQYF.

Incomplete CDR3 DNA: TGTGCCAGTAACGCCCCAGGGGGACAGGGGAACACTGAA. This translates into CASNAPGGQGNTE. From start to end, the CDR3 is CASNAPGGQGNTEAFF. The rearrangement links TRBV19 to TRBJ1-1, with 9 bases lining up with TRBD1. The CDR3 goes on 3 residues after the read ends, and that part is filled in from the germline J gene. CDR1 is LNHDA and CDR2 is SQIVND in the germline V gene (reference sequence). V was clipped by 7 bases and J by 1 base; unmatched bases: 10. The CDR3 is 16 residues long.

In the case of this clone: The CDR3 is cut off 3 residues early in the read; its end comes from the germline J gene. V and J are TRBV4-2 and TRBJ1-1; D remains ambiguous. The V gene lost 0 bases and the J gene lost 1 base, with 9 bases spanning the gap. This CDR3 has 15 residues. Germline V gives CDR1 LGHNA, CDR2 YNFKEQ. CDR3 protein: CASSQDGGKNTEAFF. CDR3 bases read: TGTGCCAGCAGCCAAGATGGCGGCAAGAACACTGAA.

Details on this clone: The read comes to an end 3 residues before the CDR3 does, leaving the germline J gene to fill in the end. The J gene is TRBJ1-2, the V gene TRBV6-2 or TRBV6-3, with TRBD1 matching over 7 bases. V dropped 0 bases and J dropped 3; count of bases not matched to a gene: 10. This CDR3 is built from 17 residues. Per the germline V gene, CDR1 is MNHEY and CDR2 is SVGEGT. The CDR3 DNA, read in part, is TGTGCCAGCAGTTACTCGGGGGTACAGGGGACCTACTATGGC. The encoded protein is CASSYSGVQGTYYG. The CDR3 in its entirety is CASSYSGVQGTYYGYTF.

With respect to this clone: The read terminates 3 residues before the CDR3 end, so the remaining end is supplied by the germline J gene. V usage is TRBV19 and J usage is TRBJ2-3; 8 bases are shared with TRBD2. CDR1 LNHDA and CDR2 SQIVND come from the germline V gene (reference sequence). With 6 bases clipped from V and 4 bases from J, the junction kept 0 bases outside the gene matches. There are 12 residues in the CDR3. CDR3 DNA, as far as it was read: TGTGCCAGTAGCGGGGGGGCAGATACG. This encodes CASSGGADT. The entire CDR3 protein is CASSGGADTQYF. Looking up the rest from reference TRBV19 and TRBJ2-3 gives the full variable domain: DGGITQSPKYLFRKEGQNVTLSCEQNLNHDAMYWYRQDPGQGLRLIYYSQIVNDFQKGDIAEGYSVSREKKESFPLTVTSAQKNPTAFYLCASSGGADTQYFGPGTRLTVL.

A word on this clone: The read ends 3 residues shy of where the CDR3 ends; the end is completed using the germline J gene. The chain is built from TRBV10-1 and TRBJ2-2; 8 bases are shared with TRBD2. The CDR3 runs to 14 residues. Losses at the gene ends were 4 bases for V and 4 bases for J; bases not matched to a gene: 2. Per germline, CDR1 WNHNN and CDR2 SYGVQD (reference sequence). The CDR3 is CASSASGGTGELFF. The covered CDR3 bases are TGCGCCAGCAGTGCGAGCGGGGGCACCGGGGAG.

Note on this clone: The sequence runs out 3 residues before the end of the CDR3; the remainder is reconstructed from the germline J gene. The gene calls are TRBV2 and TRBJ1-5; 7 positions agree with TRBD1. The V segment lost 5 bases and the J segment 3 bases; nucleotides outside the gene matches: 7. The CDR3 contains 15 residues. Looked up from germline, CDR1 is SNHLY and CDR2 is FYNNEI. CDR3 DNA (partial): TGTGCCAGCAGTAGGGACAGCCTACTCAATCAGCCC. Translating it yields CASSRDSLLNQP. The whole CDR3 is CASSRDSLLNQPQHF.

Note on this clone: The read ends 3 residues shy of where the CDR3 ends; the end is completed using the germline J gene. V gene TRBV19 combines with J gene TRBJ1-4; 8 positions match TRBD1. The V gene's germline CDR1 is LNHDA and CDR2 SQIVND (reference sequence). The junction had 9 bases not matched to a gene; V was cut back by 5 bases and J by 7 bases. There are 15 residues in the CDR3. The CDR3 loop reads CASSVTGGTSEKLFF. CDR3 DNA, as far as it was read: TGTGCCAGTAGTGTCACAGGGGGAACAAGTGAAAAA.

Of note for this clone: The sequenced fragment ends 3 residues before the CDR3 boundary, so the rest is inferred from the germline J gene. The chain couples TRBV6-1 to TRBJ1-2, with a tentative D call TRBD1 (5 bases). Trimming pared 3 bases from V and 4 bases from J, leaving 15 bases between. The CDR3 loop spans 15 amino acids. Germline values: CDR1 MNHNS, CDR2 SASEGT. Partial CDR3 DNA: TGTGCCAGCAGTGAGCCTTCGACAGCCGTCTATGGC. This codes for CASSEPSTAVYG. The complete CDR3 reads CASSEPSTAVYGYTF.

With regard to this clone: The CDR3 end falls 3 residues outside the read, so it is completed with the germline J gene. The V and J genes are TRBV20-1 and TRBJ2-7; 12 positions match TRBD2. This CDR3 contains 14 residues. Germline loops: CDR1 DFQATT, CDR2 SNEGSKA (reference sequence). V was clipped by 4 bases and J by 4 bases; unmatched bases: 5. CDR3 region: CSAKGLAGSYEQYF. The covered CDR3 bases are TGCAGTGCTAAGGGACTAGCGGGCTCATACGAG.

Regarding this clone: The read ends 3 residues before the CDR3 terminus; that terminus is restored from the germline J gene. The rearrangement joins TRBV15 to TRBJ2-4; 7 bases map to TRBD1. The CDR3 is made up of 20 amino acids. Trimming at V came to 0 bases and at J to 0 bases, leaving 14 bases not matched to a gene. The germline V gene encodes CDR1 LNHNV and CDR2 YYDKDF (reference sequence). The CDR3: CATSREGGMKGYRAKNIQYF. The CDR3 DNA, read in part, is TGTGCCACCAGCAGAGAAGGGGGCATGAAGGGGTACCGAGCCAAAAACATT.

The part of the CDR3 DNA that was read is TGTGCCAGCAGTTCCAGCAGGGGATTAAATGGC. It is translated as CASSSSRGLNG. Given in full, the CDR3 is CASSSSRGLNGYTF. The V and J genes are TRBV6-2 or TRBV6-3 and TRBJ1-2, with D possibly matching TRBD1 (6 bases). Read sequence stops 3 residues before the CDR3 end, and the germline J gene provides the missing end. The V gene lost 4 bases and the J gene lost 6 bases, with 15 bases spanning the gap. The CDR3 contains 14 residues. Germline CDR1 reads MNHEY; CDR2 reads SVGEGT.

Of note for this clone: The read terminates 3 residues before the CDR3 end, so the remaining end is supplied by the germline J gene. The J gene is TRBJ1-4, the V gene TRBV5-6; TRBD1 might be the D (5 bases). Germline values: CDR1 SGHDT, CDR2 YYEEEE. With 0 bases removed from V and 6 bases from J, the gap between germline ends came to 9 bases. The CDR3 is 14 residues long. The sequenced part of the CDR3 DNA is TGTGCCAGCAGCTTGGGTGGGGCGCATGAAAAA. Protein: CASSLGGAHEK. The entire CDR3 protein is CASSLGGAHEKLFF.